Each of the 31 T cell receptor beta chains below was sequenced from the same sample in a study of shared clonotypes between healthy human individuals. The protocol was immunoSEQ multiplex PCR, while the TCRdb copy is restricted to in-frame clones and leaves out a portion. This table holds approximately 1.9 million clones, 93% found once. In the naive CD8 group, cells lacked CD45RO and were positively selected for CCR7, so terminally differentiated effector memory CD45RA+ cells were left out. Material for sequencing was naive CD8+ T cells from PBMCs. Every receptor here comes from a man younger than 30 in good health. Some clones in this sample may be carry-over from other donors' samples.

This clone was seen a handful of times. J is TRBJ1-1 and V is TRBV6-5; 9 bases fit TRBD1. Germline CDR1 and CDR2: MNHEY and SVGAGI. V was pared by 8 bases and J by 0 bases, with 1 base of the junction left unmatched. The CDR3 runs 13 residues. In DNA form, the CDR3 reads TGTGCCAGCCGGGACAGGGTGAACACTGAAGCTTTCTTT. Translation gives CASRDRVNTEAFF.

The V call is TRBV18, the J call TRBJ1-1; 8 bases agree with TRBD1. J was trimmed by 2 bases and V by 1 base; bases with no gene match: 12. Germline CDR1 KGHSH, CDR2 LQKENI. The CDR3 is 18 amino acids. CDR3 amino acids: CASSPRGPGQGPNTEAFF. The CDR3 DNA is TGTGCCAGCTCACCACGGGGCCCCGGACAGGGCCCTAACACTGAAGCTTTCTTT. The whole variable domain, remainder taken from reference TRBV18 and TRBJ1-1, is NAGVMQNPRHLVRRRGQEARLRCSPMKGHSHVYWYRQLPEEGLKFMVYLQKENIIDESGMPKERFSAEFPKEGPSILRIQQVVRGDSAAYFCASSPRGPGQGPNTEAFFGQGTRLTVV.

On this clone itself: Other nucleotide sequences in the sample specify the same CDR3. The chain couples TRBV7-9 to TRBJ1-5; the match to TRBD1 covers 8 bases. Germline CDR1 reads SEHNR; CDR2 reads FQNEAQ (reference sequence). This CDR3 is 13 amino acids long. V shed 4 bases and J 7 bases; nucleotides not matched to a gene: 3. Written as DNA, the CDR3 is TGTGCCAGCAGCTCGGACAGGGCCCAGCCCCAGCATTTT. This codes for CASSSDRAQPQHF.

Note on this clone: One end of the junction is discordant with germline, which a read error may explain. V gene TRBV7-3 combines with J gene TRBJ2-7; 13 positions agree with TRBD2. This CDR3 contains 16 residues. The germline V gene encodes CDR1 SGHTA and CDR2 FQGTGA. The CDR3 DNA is TGTGCCAGCAGCATAACTAGCGGGAGGGCGTCCTACGAGCAGTACTTC. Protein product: CASSITSGRASYEQYF.

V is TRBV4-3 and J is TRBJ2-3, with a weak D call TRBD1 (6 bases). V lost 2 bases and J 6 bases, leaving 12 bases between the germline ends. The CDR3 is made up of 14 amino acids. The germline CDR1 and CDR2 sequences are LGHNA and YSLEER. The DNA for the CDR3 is TGCGCCAGCAGCCAATCAGGGGTAGCCGATACGCAGTATTTT. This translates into CASSQSGVADTQYF.

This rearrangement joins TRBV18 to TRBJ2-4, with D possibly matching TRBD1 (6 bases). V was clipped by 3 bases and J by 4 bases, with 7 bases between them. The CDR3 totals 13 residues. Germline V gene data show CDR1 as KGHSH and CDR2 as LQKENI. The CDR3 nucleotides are TGTGCCAGCTCACCCGGACAGAAAAACATTCAGTACTTC. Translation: CASSPGQKNIQYF.

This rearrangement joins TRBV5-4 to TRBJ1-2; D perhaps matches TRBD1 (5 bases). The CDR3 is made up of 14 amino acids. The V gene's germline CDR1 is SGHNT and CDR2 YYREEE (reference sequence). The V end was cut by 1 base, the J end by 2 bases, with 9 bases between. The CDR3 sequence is CASSLPGWNYGYTF. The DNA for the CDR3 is TGTGCCAGCAGCTTGCCAGGGTGGAACTATGGCTACACCTTC.

The CDR3 is CASSLEASGQRSYEQYF. The CDR3 DNA reads TGTGCCAGCAGTTTAGAGGCGAGTGGGCAGCGCTCCTACGAGCAGTACTTC. V is TRBV28 and J is TRBJ2-7; no definite D call. V lost 2 bases, J lost 0 bases, and 17 bases lay in between. CDR1 and CDR2 (germline): MDHEN, SYDVKM. The CDR3 is 17 amino acids.

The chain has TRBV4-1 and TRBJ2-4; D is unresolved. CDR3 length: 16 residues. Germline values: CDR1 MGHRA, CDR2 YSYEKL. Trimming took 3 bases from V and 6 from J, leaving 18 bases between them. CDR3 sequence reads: CASSHNPTGKGNIQYF. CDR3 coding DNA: TGCGCCAGCAGCCACAACCCAACTGGTAAGGGAAACATTCAGTACTTC.

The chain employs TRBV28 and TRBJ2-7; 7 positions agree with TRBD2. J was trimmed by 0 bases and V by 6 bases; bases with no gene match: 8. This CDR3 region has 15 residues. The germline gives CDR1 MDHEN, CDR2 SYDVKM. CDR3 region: CASSPTRGGSYEQYF. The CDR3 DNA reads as TGTGCCAGCAGCCCCACCCGCGGGGGCTCCTACGAGCAGTACTTC.

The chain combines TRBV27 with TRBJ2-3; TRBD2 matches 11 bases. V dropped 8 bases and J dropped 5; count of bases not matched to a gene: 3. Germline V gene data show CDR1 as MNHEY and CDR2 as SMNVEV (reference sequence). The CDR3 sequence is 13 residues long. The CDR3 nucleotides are TGTGCCAGCCTTCTAGCGGGAGGAGATACGCAGTATTTT. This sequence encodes CASLLAGGDTQYF.

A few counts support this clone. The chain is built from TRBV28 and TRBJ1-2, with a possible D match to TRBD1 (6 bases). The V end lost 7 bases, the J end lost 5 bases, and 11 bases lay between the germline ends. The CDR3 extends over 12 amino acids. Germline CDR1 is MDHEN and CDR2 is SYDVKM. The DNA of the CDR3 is TGTGCCAGCAAACTCAGGGGATATGGCTACACCTTC. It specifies CASKLRGYGYTF.

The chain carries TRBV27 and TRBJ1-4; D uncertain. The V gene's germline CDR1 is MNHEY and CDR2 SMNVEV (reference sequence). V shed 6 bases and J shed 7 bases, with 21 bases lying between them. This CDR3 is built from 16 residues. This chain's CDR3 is CASSRLRETSGEKLFF. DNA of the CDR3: TGTGCCAGCAGCCGCCTGAGGGAGACATCAGGTGAAAAACTGTTTTTT.

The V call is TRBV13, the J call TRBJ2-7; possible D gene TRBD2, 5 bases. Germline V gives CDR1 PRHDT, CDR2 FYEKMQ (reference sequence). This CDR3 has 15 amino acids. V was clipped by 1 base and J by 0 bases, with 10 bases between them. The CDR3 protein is CASSLEEGSSYEQYF. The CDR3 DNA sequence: TGTGCCAGCAGCTTAGAAGAGGGAAGCTCCTACGAGCAGTACTTC.

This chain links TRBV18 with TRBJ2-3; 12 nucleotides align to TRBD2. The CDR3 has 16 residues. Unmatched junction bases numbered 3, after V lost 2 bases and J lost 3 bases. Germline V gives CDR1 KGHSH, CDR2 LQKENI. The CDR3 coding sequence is TGTGCCAGCTCACCAGGGACTAGCGGGTGGACAGATACGCAGTATTTT. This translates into CASSPGTSGWTDTQYF.

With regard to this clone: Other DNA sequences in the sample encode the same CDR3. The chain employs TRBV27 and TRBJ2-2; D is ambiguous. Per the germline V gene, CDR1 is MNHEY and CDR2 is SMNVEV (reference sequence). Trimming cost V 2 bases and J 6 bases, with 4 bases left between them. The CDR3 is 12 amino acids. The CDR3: CASSLISGELFF. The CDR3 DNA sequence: TGTGCCAGCAGTTTAATATCCGGGGAGCTGTTTTTT.

This CDR3 is CASSQDGRTPSNQPQHF. The CDR3 DNA follows: TGTGCCAGCAGCCAAGACGGCCGGACACCTAGCAATCAGCCCCAGCATTTT. The rearrangement links TRBV11-2 to TRBJ1-5; possibly TRBD1 for D (5 bases). V was clipped by 5 bases and J by 0 bases, with 17 bases between them. CDR1 and CDR2 (germline): SGHAT, FQNNGV. The CDR3 spans 17 residues.

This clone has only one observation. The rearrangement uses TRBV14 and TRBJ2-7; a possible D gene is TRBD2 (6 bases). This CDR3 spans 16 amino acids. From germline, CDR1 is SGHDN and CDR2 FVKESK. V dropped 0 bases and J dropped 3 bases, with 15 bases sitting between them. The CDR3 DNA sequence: TGTGCCAGCAGCCAAGAGTCCCGGGCGGGGAACTACGAGCAGTACTTC. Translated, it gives CASSQESRAGNYEQYF.

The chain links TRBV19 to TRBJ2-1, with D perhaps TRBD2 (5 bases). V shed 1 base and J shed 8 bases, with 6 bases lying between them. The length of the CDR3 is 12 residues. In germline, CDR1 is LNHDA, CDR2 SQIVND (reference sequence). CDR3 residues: CASSIVRDEQFF. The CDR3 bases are TGTGCCAGTAGTATAGTGAGGGATGAGCAGTTCTTC.

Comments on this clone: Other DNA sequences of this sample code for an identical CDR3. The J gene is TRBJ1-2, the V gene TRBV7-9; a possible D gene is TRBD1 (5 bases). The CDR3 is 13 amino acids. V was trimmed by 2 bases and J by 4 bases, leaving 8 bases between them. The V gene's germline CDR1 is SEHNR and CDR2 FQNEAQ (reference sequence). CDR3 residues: CASSLQGGYGYTF. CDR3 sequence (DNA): TGTGCCAGCAGCTTACAGGGAGGCTATGGCTACACCTTC.

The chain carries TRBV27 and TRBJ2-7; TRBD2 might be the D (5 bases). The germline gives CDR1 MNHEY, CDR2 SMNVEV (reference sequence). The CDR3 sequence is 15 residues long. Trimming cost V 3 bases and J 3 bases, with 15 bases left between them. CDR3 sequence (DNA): TGTGCCAGCAGTTTCTACAAGACTACTATCTACGAGCAGTACTTC. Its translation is CASSFYKTTIYEQYF.

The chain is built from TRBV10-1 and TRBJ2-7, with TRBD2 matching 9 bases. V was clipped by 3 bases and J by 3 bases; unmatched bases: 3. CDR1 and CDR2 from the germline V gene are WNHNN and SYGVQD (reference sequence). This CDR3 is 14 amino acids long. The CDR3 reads CASSDAGGFYEQYF. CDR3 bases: TGCGCCAGCAGTGACGCGGGAGGGTTCTACGAGCAGTACTTC.

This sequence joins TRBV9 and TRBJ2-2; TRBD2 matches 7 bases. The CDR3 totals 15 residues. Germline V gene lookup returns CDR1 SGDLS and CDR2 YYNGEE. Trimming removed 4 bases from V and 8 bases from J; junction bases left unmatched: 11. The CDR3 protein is CASSSTNRGGGELFF. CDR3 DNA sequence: TGTGCCAGCAGCTCTACCAACCGGGGAGGGGGGGAGCTGTTTTTT.

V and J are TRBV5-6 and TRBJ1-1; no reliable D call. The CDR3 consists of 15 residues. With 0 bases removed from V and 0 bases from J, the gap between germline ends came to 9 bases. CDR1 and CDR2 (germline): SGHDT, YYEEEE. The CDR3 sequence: CASSLGVSMNTEAFF. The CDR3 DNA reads TGTGCCAGCAGCTTGGGGGTTTCGATGAACACTGAAGCTTTCTTT. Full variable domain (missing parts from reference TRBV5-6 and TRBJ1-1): DAGVTQSPTHLIKTRGQQVTLRCSPKSGHDTVSWYQQALGQGPQFIFQYYEEEERQRGNFPDRFSGHQFPNYSSELNVNALLLGDSALYLCASSLGVSMNTEAFFGQGTRLTVV.

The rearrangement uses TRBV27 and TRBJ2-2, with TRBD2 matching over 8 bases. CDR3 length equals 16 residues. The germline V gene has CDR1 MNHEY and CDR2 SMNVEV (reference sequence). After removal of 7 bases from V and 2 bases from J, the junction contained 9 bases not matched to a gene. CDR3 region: CASTLKAGGNTGELFF. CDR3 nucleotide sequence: TGTGCCAGCACTTTGAAGGCGGGAGGAAACACCGGGGAGCTGTTTTTT.

The CDR3 DNA is TGCAGCGTTGAAACTAGGTCGGTCGAGCAGTACTTC. This sequence encodes CSVETRSVEQYF. The V and J genes are TRBV29-1 and TRBJ2-7; D is perhaps TRBD2 (5 bases). The CDR3 consists of 12 residues. The V gene's germline CDR1 is SQVTM and CDR2 ANQGSEA. The V and J ends lost 2 bases and 6 bases respectively, with 11 bases between them.

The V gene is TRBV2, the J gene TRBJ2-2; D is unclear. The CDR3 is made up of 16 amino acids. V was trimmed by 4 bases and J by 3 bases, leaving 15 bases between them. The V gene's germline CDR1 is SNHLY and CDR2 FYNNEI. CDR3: CASSGRKGRDTGELFF. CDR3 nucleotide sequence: TGTGCCAGCAGTGGACGGAAGGGTAGGGACACCGGGGAGCTGTTTTTT.

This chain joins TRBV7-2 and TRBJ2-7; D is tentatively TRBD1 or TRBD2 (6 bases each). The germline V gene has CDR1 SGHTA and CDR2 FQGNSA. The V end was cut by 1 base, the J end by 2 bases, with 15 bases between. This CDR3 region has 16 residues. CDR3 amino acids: CASSLVGGRIPYEQYF. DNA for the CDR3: TGTGCCAGCAGCTTAGTTGGGGGGCGCATCCCCTACGAGCAGTACTTC.

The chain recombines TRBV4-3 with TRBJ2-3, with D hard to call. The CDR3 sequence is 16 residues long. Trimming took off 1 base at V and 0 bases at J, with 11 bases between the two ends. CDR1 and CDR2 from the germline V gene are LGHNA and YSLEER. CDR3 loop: CASSQGARLSTDTQYF. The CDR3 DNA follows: TGCGCCAGCAGCCAAGGGGCCCGCTTGAGCACAGATACGCAGTATTTT.

The chain's CDR3 is CASSPRDTNTEAFF. CDR3 nucleotides: TGTGCCAGCAGCCCCCGGGACACGAACACTGAAGCTTTCTTT. The chain has TRBV11-2 and TRBJ1-1; perhaps TRBD1 as D (6 bases). CDR1 and CDR2 (germline): SGHAT, FQNNGV. The CDR3 is made up of 14 amino acids. V lost 5 bases to trimming and J lost 1 base, with 11 bases between them.

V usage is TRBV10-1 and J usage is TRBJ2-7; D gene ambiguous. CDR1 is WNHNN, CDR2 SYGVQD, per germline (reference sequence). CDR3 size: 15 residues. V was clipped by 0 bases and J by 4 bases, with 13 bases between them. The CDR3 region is CASSESPGSMYEQYF. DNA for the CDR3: TGCGCCAGCAGTGAGTCGCCAGGATCGATGTACGAGCAGTACTTC.